These T cell receptor beta chains were read from a single sample in a study of technical replicates of blood from a few donors. Only in-frame clones appear in the TCRdb table, and some are missing; sequencing was by immunoSEQ multiplex PCR. The profile shows about 80,000 clones, approximately 94% of them singletons. Sequenced: T cells isolated from PBMCs. These receptor sequences come from a human donor in good health. CDR3s leave out the opening cysteine and the closing phenylalanine or tryptophan. A clone size is listed for some rows: how often the clone was seen (once, few, many), or a class if it is expanded.

>TRBV11-2|TRBJ2-3|-
ASSLGRDTQY
>TRBV6-1|TRBJ2-7|-
ASTPSGRAYEQY
>TRBV5-4|TRBJ1-2|few
ASSSQGAYGYT
>TRBV6-1|TRBJ2-7|-
ASSSRQGLNHEQY
>TRBV5-1|TRBJ2-4|once
ASSLGGPKNIQY
>TRBV7-2|TRBJ2-7|once
ASSPNWDTNYEQY
>TRBV19|TRBJ2-6|-
ASSISGTAGANVLT
>TRBV6-5|TRBJ1-1|-
ASSPPGQEAF
>TRBV6-5|TRBJ2-3|-
ASSPAGSTDTQY
>TRBV9|TRBJ1-1|-
ASSVGGETEAF
>TRBV30|TRBJ2-3|-
AWSRTGADTQY
>TRBV5-6|TRBJ2-2|-
ASSLAGDWTGELF
>TRBV6-6|TRBJ2-7|-
ASSLAGGPYEQY
>TRBV6-1|TRBJ1-2|-
ASNPLIDSNYGYT
>TRBV2|TRBJ2-7|-
ASSKGGSYEQY
>TRBV5-6|TRBJ2-7|-
ASSLAPSREQY
>TRBV19|TRBJ2-2|-
ASSTGGGELF
>TRBV7-3|TRBJ1-1|-
ASSPIQGTTEAF
>TRBV27|TRBJ2-1|-
ASSLPGTGYYNEQF
>TRBV7-9|TRBJ2-7|once
ASSSPGAYEQY
>TRBV7-3|TRBJ2-6|-
ASSSQGTGANVLT
>TRBV6-1|TRBJ1-1|-
ASSVIPTHENTEAF
>TRBV6-1|TRBJ2-7|-
ASSENSSYEQY
>TRBV13|TRBJ2-5|-
ASSLGRGQETQY
>TRBV2|TRBJ2-7|-
ASSVIGQGGEQY
>TRBV9|TRBJ2-5|-
ASSALGSVATQY
>TRBV7-2|TRBJ1-1|-
ASSLVRTEAF
>TRBV7-9|TRBJ1-2|-
ASNSLTAQANYGYT
>TRBV28|TRBJ1-5|-
ASSLNQGDYQYQPQH
>TRBV27|TRBJ1-5|-
ASSGDRISNQPQH
>TRBV13|TRBJ1-1|-
ASSLAMTGWSEAF